This TCR beta chain was captured by sequencing in a study of blood T cell repertoires in COVID-19. For the study at large: The United States, Italy and Spain were the sources of the acute and convalescent COVID-19 samples.

This CDR3 region has 11 residues. The V and J ends lost 10 bases and 12 bases respectively, with 18 bases between them. Looked up from germline, CDR1 is MNHEY and CDR2 is SVGAGI. In the original processing: Estimated nucleated cell counts came from reference gene primer amplification. Sequencing used immunoSEQ multiplex PCR; TCRdb keeps in-frame clones, though not all of them. V and J calls and clone size follow that table, whereas D and trimming were derived from the DNA. Here the sample spans some 250,000 clones, around 86% being singletons. Material: peripheral blood. The chain joins TRBV6-5 to TRBJ1-1; perhaps TRBD1 as D (5 bases). The source of this sequence is a man aged 30 to 39 who had recovered from COVID-19. CDR3 residues: CATPRDSGSFF. The CDR3 DNA sequence: TGTGCCACCCCAAGGGACTCCGGGTCTTTCTTT.